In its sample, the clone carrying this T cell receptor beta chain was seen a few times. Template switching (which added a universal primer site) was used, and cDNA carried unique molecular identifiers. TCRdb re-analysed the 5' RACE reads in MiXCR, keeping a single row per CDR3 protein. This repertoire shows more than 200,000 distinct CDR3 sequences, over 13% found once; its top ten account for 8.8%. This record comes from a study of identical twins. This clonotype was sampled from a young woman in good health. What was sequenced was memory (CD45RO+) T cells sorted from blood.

The CDR3 nucleotides are TGCGCCAGCAGCTTGAGAGACACAGATACGCAGTATTTT. It encodes CASSLRDTDTQYF. The V call is TRBV5-1, the J call TRBJ2-3; D remains unclear. CDR1 and CDR2 from the germline V gene are SGHRS and YFSETQ. The V end was cut by 1 base, the J end by 2 bases, with 5 bases between. There are 13 residues in the CDR3.